The 21 T cell receptor beta chains in this list originate from one sample, sequenced in a study of blood T cell repertoires in COVID-19 (dated by TCRdb to the early 2020s). Libraries were built with the immunoSEQ multiplex PCR assay. TCRdb obtained this table from immuneACCESS and retained in-frame rearrangements with V and J assigned. These tables miss some clones; where compared with another copy, unresolved V genes account for less than half of the shortfall, and the remainder is unexplained. The sample has some 120,000 clones on record, 83% of them singletons. Roughly 5.5% of the sample rests with the top ten. The specimen was peripheral blood. The source is an elderly man with active or convalescent COVID-19.

DNA for the CDR3: TGTGCCAGCAGCCGGGGAGGCGAAACTGAAGCTTTCTTT. It specifies CASSRGGETEAFF. This chain joins TRBV5-4 and TRBJ1-1, with D uncertain. This CDR3 region has 13 residues. V was trimmed by 4 bases and J by 5 bases, leaving 12 bases between them. CDR1 is SGHNT, CDR2 YYREEE, per germline (reference sequence).

This rearrangement joins TRBV24-1 to TRBJ2-1, with D maybe TRBD2 (5 bases). V lost 1 base and J lost 7, with 10 bases in between. CDR3 size: 14 residues. Germline CDR1 reads KGHDR; CDR2 reads SFDVKD. CDR3 sequence: CATSDFRAGNEQFF. CDR3 nucleotides: TGTGCCACCAGTGATTTTAGGGCGGGTAATGAGCAGTTCTTC.

The CDR3 DNA follows: TGCGCCAGCAGCCCCTCGACAGGGAGCGGGGAGACCCAGTACTTC. Translating gives CASSPSTGSGETQYF. This chain joins TRBV5-1 and TRBJ2-5, with D tentatively TRBD1 (7 bases). The V end lost 4 bases, the J end lost 5 bases, and 18 bases lay between the germline ends. CDR3 size: 15 residues. Germline V lookup: CDR1 SGHRS, CDR2 YFSETQ.

The chain combines TRBV6-5 with TRBJ1-6; D remains unclear. In germline, CDR1 is MNHEY, CDR2 SVGAGI. V lost 6 bases and J lost 10, with 13 bases in between. The CDR3 totals 13 residues. CDR3 DNA sequence: TGTGCCAGCAGGATGACACCACCCTCACCCCTCCACTTT. Translated: CASRMTPPSPLHF.

This chain uses TRBV5-4 with TRBJ2-3; TRBD2 matches 11 bases. Germline V gene lookup returns CDR1 SGHNT and CDR2 YYREEE (reference sequence). Unmatched junction bases numbered 4, after V lost 2 bases and J lost 2 bases. The CDR3 covers 16 residues. DNA for the CDR3: TGTGCCAGCAGCTTCCTAGCGGGGGGTTCCACAGATACGCAGTATTTT. It translates to CASSFLAGGSTDTQYF.

This clone showed up many times. This chain joins TRBV12-3 or TRBV12-4 and TRBJ2-7, with unresolved D. The CDR3 runs 12 residues. The germline V and J ends were trimmed by 5 bases and 3 bases, with 8 bases remaining between them. This CDR3 is CASSAAIYEQYF. CDR3 sequence (DNA): TGTGCCAGCAGTGCCGCGATCTACGAGCAGTACTTC.

The J gene is TRBJ2-2, the V gene TRBV9, with D possibly being TRBD1 (5 bases). CDR1 is SGDLS, CDR2 YYNGEE, per germline. Trimming shortened V by 0 bases and J by 6 bases, and 15 bases separated the two germline ends. This CDR3 is 16 amino acids long. This chain's CDR3 is CASSVDGRADAGELFF. In DNA form, the CDR3 reads TGTGCCAGCAGCGTAGATGGCAGGGCAGACGCCGGGGAGCTGTTTTTT.

V is TRBV28 and J is TRBJ1-3; D is perhaps TRBD1 (6 bases). The germline CDR1 and CDR2 sequences are MDHEN and SYDVKM. With 10 bases removed from V and 6 bases from J, the gap between germline ends came to 16 bases. CDR3 length: 13 amino acids. The CDR3 reads CATRTGRANTIYF. The CDR3 region has the DNA TGTGCCACCCGAACAGGGAGGGCAAACACCATATATTTT.

This chain links TRBV10-3 with TRBJ2-1; TRBD1 agrees at 10 bases. The CDR3 contains 15 residues. J was trimmed by 6 bases and V by 0 bases; bases with no gene match: 2. CDR1 is ENHRY and CDR2 is SYGVKD in the germline V gene. CDR3: CAISESGDRGNEQFF. As DNA, the CDR3 is TGTGCCATCAGTGAGTCTGGGGACAGGGGCAATGAGCAGTTCTTC.

The V call is TRBV5-1, the J call TRBJ1-1, with TRBD1 identical over 7 bases. Germline CDR1 SGHRS, CDR2 YFSETQ. Trimming took 0 bases from V and 0 from J; bases not matched to a gene: 2. This CDR3 is 15 amino acids long. DNA of the CDR3: TGCGCCAGCAGCTTGGGGGACAGATTGAACACTGAAGCTTTCTTT. Protein product: CASSLGDRLNTEAFF.

This clone was seen once. This sequence joins TRBV7-6 and TRBJ2-2; 8 bases match TRBD2. Germline CDR1 SGHVS, CDR2 FNYEAQ. With V trimmed by 5 bases and J by 10 bases, 15 bases remained unmatched. CDR3 length: 16 amino acids. CDR3 coding DNA: TGTGCCAGCAGCCCAAACTCCGCGGGGGGATATGCGGAGCTGTTTTTT. Protein sequence: CASSPNSAGGYAELFF.

The chain has TRBV3-1 (or the pseudogene TRBV3-2) and TRBJ2-7; 7 bases agree with TRBD1. There are 12 residues in the CDR3. Germline CDR1 is LGHDT and CDR2 is YNNKEL (reference sequence). The J segment lost 3 bases and the V segment lost 6 bases, leaving 2 bases of the junction unmatched. CDR3 amino acids: CASRQGNYEQYF. CDR3 nucleotides: TGTGCCAGCAGACAGGGGAACTACGAGCAGTACTTC.

This clone was observed once. The V gene is TRBV6-5, the J gene TRBJ1-6; D possibly corresponds to TRBD1 (5 bases). Germline-derived CDR1 and CDR2 are MNHEY and SVGAGI. The CDR3 runs 14 residues. V was clipped by 7 bases and J by 7 bases, with 14 bases between them. CDR3 region: CASNERGRNSPLHF. The CDR3, as DNA: TGTGCCAGCAACGAGCGGGGCCGGAATTCACCCCTCCACTTT.

J is TRBJ2-6 and V is TRBV6-4, with D unresolved. Trimming took off 2 bases at V and 2 bases at J, with 7 bases between the two ends. The CDR3 has 15 residues. The V gene's germline CDR1 is MRHNA and CDR2 SNTAGT. The CDR3 nucleotides read TGTGCCAGCAGTGACGGGCAGGCTGGGGCCAACGTCCTGACTTTC. This encodes CASSDGQAGANVLTF.

This clone was counted between two and nine times. The chain recombines TRBV2 with TRBJ1-2; tentatively, D is TRBD1 (6 bases). Between the trimmed V and J ends, which lost 8 bases and 4 bases, there was a span of 11 bases. Looked up from germline, CDR1 is SNHLY and CDR2 is FYNNEI. The CDR3 consists of 12 residues. The CDR3 coding sequence is TGTGCCAGCCGGGAGGGGGGCTATGGCTACACCTTC. Protein: CASREGGYGYTF. Full variable domain (remainder filled in from reference TRBV2 and TRBJ1-2): EPEVTQTPSHQVTQMGQEVILRCVPISNHLYFYWYRQILGQKVEFLVSFYNNEISEKSEIFDDQFSVERPDGSNFTLKIRSTKLEDSAMYFCASREGGYGYTFGSGTRLTVV.

This chain connects TRBV9 to TRBJ2-7; D unresolved. Germline V gene lookup returns CDR1 SGDLS and CDR2 YYNGEE. The CDR3 has 16 residues. Deletions cut 0 bases from V and 0 bases from J, with 13 bases between. CDR3 coding DNA: TGTGCCAGCAGCGTAGGCTCCGGGTTGGGCTCCTACGAGCAGTACTTC. It translates to CASSVGSGLGSYEQYF.

The CDR3 protein is CAWRDRGYGYTF. As DNA, the CDR3 is TGTGCCTGGAGAGACAGGGGCTATGGCTACACCTTC. V usage is TRBV30 and J usage is TRBJ1-2; 8 bases match TRBD1. The CDR3 extends over 12 amino acids. The ends lost 3 bases at V and 4 bases at J; junction bases unmatched: 1. Germline V CDR1 and CDR2: GTSNPN, SVGIG (reference sequence).

The chain carries TRBV28 and TRBJ2-2; 7 positions match TRBD2. V lost 7 bases to trimming and J lost 0 bases; unmatched junction nucleotides: 5. The CDR3 runs to 15 residues. Germline CDR1 and CDR2: MDHEN and SYDVKM. The CDR3 nucleotides read TGTGCCAGCACCTGGAGCGGGGCGAACACCGGGGAGCTGTTTTTT. Its translation: CASTWSGANTGELFF.

The chain links TRBV19 to TRBJ2-2; D unresolved. Trimming took 9 bases from V and 3 from J, leaving 20 bases between them. The CDR3 has 16 residues. Germline-derived CDR1 and CDR2 are LNHDA and SQIVND (reference sequence). In nucleotides, the CDR3 is TGTGCCAGCTCATTGAACCCGACGGGTTACACCGGGGAGCTGTTTTTT. It translates to CASSLNPTGYTGELFF.

This sequence joins TRBV6-5 and TRBJ1-1; D not certain. The CDR3 has 14 residues. Germline assignment: CDR1 MNHEY and CDR2 SVGAGI. Trimming took 4 bases from V and 5 from J, leaving 14 bases between them. The CDR3 DNA reads TGTGCCAGCAGTTCAGGTCCAATGGCGACTGAAGCTTTCTTT. Amino acid sequence: CASSSGPMATEAFF.

The V and J genes are TRBV6-1 and TRBJ1-5; no definite D call. Germline loops: CDR1 MNHNS, CDR2 SASEGT. This CDR3 contains 14 residues. Trimming stripped 5 bases from V and 4 bases from J, with 12 bases between. CDR3 nucleotides: TGTGCCAGCAGTTATCCAGAGGATAATCAGCCCCAGCATTTT. It codes for CASSYPEDNQPQHF.